This T cell receptor (beta chain) was sequenced for a study of blood T cell repertoires in COVID-19. The germline gives CDR1 LNHNV, CDR2 YYDKDF (reference sequence). Between the trimmed V and J ends, which lost 1 base and 3 bases, there was a span of 5 bases. This CDR3 has 13 residues. The repertoire was sequenced with immunoSEQ multiplex PCR; TCRdb's copy has only in-frame clones and lacks some. This repertoire shows 55,000 to 80,000 clones, roughly 91% found once; its top ten account for roughly 1.5%. The rearrangement uses TRBV15 and TRBJ2-3, with D unclear. The TCR was taken from a human donor in a cohort sampled during active COVID-19. Sequenced input: peripheral blood. CDR3 loop: CATSRVGTDTQYF. The CDR3 coding sequence is TGTGCCACCAGCAGAGTCGGGACAGATACGCAGTATTTT.